This paragraph covers one TCR beta chain sequence. The data belong to a study of OX40 agonist ivuxolimab in advanced cancers. The wider study: Participants could have had prior anti-PD-1, anti-PD-L1 or anti-CTLA-4 therapy, and approximately 37% had some.

Losses at the gene ends were 7 bases for V and 6 bases for J; bases not matched to a gene: 14. Germline CDR1 reads MDHEN; CDR2 reads SYDVKM. CDR3 length: 15 residues. Some clones are missing from TCRdb's copy, which holds only in-frame ones; the method was immunoSEQ multiplex PCR. The sample holds around 67,000 clones, just over 90% seen once. The clonotype was recovered from an adult with an advanced solid tumor such as melanoma, head and neck, liver or kidney cancer. The chain combines TRBV28 with TRBJ1-2, with 7 bases that match TRBD1. The source material was CD4+ or CD8+ T cells sorted from blood, sampled in a trial of the OX40 agonist ivuxolimab. The CDR3 nucleotides read TGTGCCAGCATTAAACAGGGGTTTGGTGTGGATGGCTACACCTTC. Translation gives CASIKQGFGVDGYTF.